Shown below are 32 T cell receptor beta chains from a single sample sequenced in a study of blood T cell repertoires in COVID-19. Data came from immunoSEQ multiplex PCR; TCRdb stores just in-frame clones and leaves some out. The table shows 150,000 or so clones, with around 85% occurring only once. Input material: peripheral blood. Source of these receptors: a man between 60 and 75 years old with COVID-19, enrolled during active disease.

This chain connects TRBV24-1 to TRBJ2-3, with a possible D match to TRBD1 (5 bases). CDR3 length: 13 residues. CDR1 is KGHDR, CDR2 SFDVKD, per germline. V lost 6 bases and J 6 bases, leaving 12 bases between the germline ends. In DNA form, the CDR3 reads TGTGCCACCAGTCTTGGGGCTACGGATACGCAGTATTTT. Protein product: CATSLGATDTQYF.

The chain carries TRBV29-1 and TRBJ1-5; tentatively, D is TRBD1 (6 bases). V lost 3 bases and J 9 bases, leaving 9 bases between the germline ends. Per germline, CDR1 SQVTM and CDR2 ANQGSEA. The CDR3 spans 11 residues. This CDR3 is CSVDLGGPQHF. The CDR3 nucleotides are TGCAGCGTTGACCTAGGGGGGCCCCAGCATTTT.

The chain recombines TRBV9 with TRBJ1-2, with TRBD1 matching 7 bases. The CDR3 contains 17 residues. CDR1 and CDR2 from the germline V gene are SGDLS and YYNGEE. V dropped 4 bases and J dropped 2; count of bases not matched to a gene: 14. Here the CDR3 reads CASSPEGYRGGNYGYTF. The CDR3 region has the DNA TGTGCCAGCAGCCCAGAGGGGTACAGGGGAGGAAACTATGGCTACACCTTC.

The chain employs TRBV11-2 and TRBJ2-7, with 7 bases that match TRBD2. V shed 4 bases, J shed 2 bases, and the junction held 5 bases outside the gene matches. Germline V gene data show CDR1 as SGHAT and CDR2 as FQNNGV. This CDR3 has 14 residues. CDR3 protein: CASSSQRGPYEQYF. The CDR3 DNA reads TGTGCCAGCAGCTCCCAGCGGGGTCCCTACGAGCAGTACTTC.

This chain connects TRBV21-1 to TRBJ2-1; the table names TRBD2, a call not compared with the DNA. TRBV21-1 is described as a pseudogene. CDR3 length equals 15 residues. The CDR3: CASSTTSGPYNEQFF. In nucleotides, the CDR3 is TGTGCCAGCAGCACCACTAGCGGCCCCTACAATGAGCAGTTCTTC.

The chain is built from TRBV5-4 and TRBJ2-1; 10 nucleotides line up with TRBD2. CDR1 and CDR2 (germline): SGHNT, YYREEE (reference sequence). The CDR3 extends over 15 amino acids. V was clipped by 4 bases and J by 6 bases; unmatched bases: 7. CDR3: CASSPSGGGINEQFF. Here the CDR3 DNA reads TGTGCCAGCAGCCCAAGCGGGGGGGGCATCAATGAGCAGTTCTTC. Filled out from reference TRBV5-4 and TRBJ2-1, the complete variable domain reads ETGVTQSPTHLIKTRGQQVTLRCSSQSGHNTVSWYQQALGQGPQFIFQYYREEENGRGNFPPRFSGLQFPNYSSELNVNALELDDSALYLCASSPSGGGINEQFFGPGTRLTVL.

J is TRBJ1-3 and V is TRBV7-2; tentative D call: TRBD1 (5 bases). Trimming took off 1 base at V and 0 bases at J, with 7 bases between the two ends. This CDR3 has 15 amino acids. Germline V gives CDR1 SGHTA, CDR2 FQGNSA. CDR3 residues: CASSLDRSSGNTIYF. The CDR3 DNA is TGTGCCAGCAGCTTAGACAGGAGCTCTGGAAACACCATATATTTT.

The V call is TRBV4-1, the J call TRBJ2-1; 10 nucleotides match TRBD2. V was clipped by 1 base and J by 4 bases; unmatched bases: 7. In germline, CDR1 is MGHRA, CDR2 YSYEKL. CDR3 length: 17 residues. The CDR3 loop reads CASSQVEGLAEYNEQFF. In nucleotides, the CDR3 is TGCGCCAGCAGCCAAGTTGAAGGACTAGCGGAATACAATGAGCAGTTCTTC.

The chain links TRBV18 to TRBJ2-5, with D perhaps matching TRBD1 (5 bases). The germline gives CDR1 KGHSH, CDR2 LQKENI. With 0 bases removed from V and 5 bases from J, the gap between germline ends came to 16 bases. This CDR3 has 16 amino acids. CDR3 in amino acids: CASSPPSRQLWETQYF. CDR3 bases: TGTGCCAGCTCACCACCCTCACGACAGCTATGGGAGACCCAGTACTTC.

This rearrangement joins TRBV19 to TRBJ1-1; 7 bases fit TRBD1. With 5 bases clipped from V and 3 bases from J, the junction kept 9 bases outside the gene matches. Germline V CDR1 and CDR2: LNHDA, SQIVND (reference sequence). The CDR3 extends over 15 amino acids. For the CDR3, the DNA is TGTGCCAGTAGTTCCCGACAGGGCATTGACACTGAAGCTTTCTTT. Its translation: CASSSRQGIDTEAFF.

The chain couples TRBV2 to TRBJ1-2; D gene ambiguous. V lost 4 bases to trimming and J lost 0 bases, with 6 bases between them. Germline lookup yields CDR1 SNHLY and CDR2 FYNNEI. The CDR3 runs to 13 residues. The DNA for the CDR3 is TGTGCCAGCAGTGTGGAGACTAACTATGGCTACACCTTC. Protein: CASSVETNYGYTF.

The chain employs TRBV29-1 and TRBJ2-7; 9 positions agree with TRBD1. CDR3 length: 14 residues. Per the germline V gene, CDR1 is SQVTM and CDR2 is ANQGSEA. The V and J ends lost 5 bases and 3 bases, in that order; junction bases with no gene match: 8. DNA for the CDR3: TGCAGCGTTATGAAGAGACAGGGGGTCTACGAGCAGTACTTC. Translated: CSVMKRQGVYEQYF.

J is TRBJ1-1 and V is TRBV7-3, with TRBD1 matching 7 bases. V trimming: 2 bases; J trimming: 6 bases; junction bases outside the gene matches: 9. The length of the CDR3 is 15 residues. Germline V lookup: CDR1 SGHTA, CDR2 FQGTGA. In DNA, the CDR3 is TGTGCCAGCAGCTTATCCCCAGGGGGACTCGCTGAAGCTTTCTTT. It yields the protein CASSLSPGGLAEAFF.

The chain is built from TRBV6-5 and TRBJ1-1; 8 positions match TRBD1. Germline V gives CDR1 MNHEY, CDR2 SVGAGI. The trim removed 6 bases at V and 7 bases at J, leaving 4 bases unmatched. CDR3 size: 12 residues. CDR3 sequence (DNA): TGTGCCAGCAGGAGCGGACAGGGTGAAGCTTTCTTT. It translates to CASRSGQGEAFF.

The chain joins TRBV7-9 to TRBJ2-5; D is perhaps TRBD1 (6 bases). Germline loops: CDR1 SEHNR, CDR2 FQNEAQ (reference sequence). CDR3 length: 13 residues. With 10 bases removed from V and 2 bases from J, the gap between germline ends came to 14 bases. The CDR3 loop reads CATRDTDQETQYF. In DNA, the CDR3 is TGTGCCACCCGGGACACTGATCAAGAGACCCAGTACTTC. The full variable domain, completed using reference TRBV7-9 and TRBJ2-5, is DTGVSQNPRHKITKRGQNVTFRCDPISEHNRLYWYRQTLGQGPEFLTYFQNEAQLEKSRLLSDRFSAERPKGSFSTLEIQRTEQGDSAMYLCATRDTDQETQYFGPGTRLLVL.

The rearrangement links TRBV30 to TRBJ2-1; D is unresolved. This CDR3 is built from 11 residues. V was shortened by 2 bases and J by 10 bases, with 9 bases between the two germline ends. Germline V gene sequence: CDR1 GTSNPN, CDR2 SVGIG (reference sequence). The DNA of the CDR3 is TGTGCCTGGAGTCCGATACGGGAGCAGTTCTTC. Translated: CAWSPIREQFF.

The CDR3 reads CASRRNSGANVLTF. The CDR3 DNA sequence: TGTGCCAGCAGGAGGAACTCTGGGGCCAACGTCCTGACTTTC. The chain uses TRBV6-5 and TRBJ2-6; D is undetermined. CDR1 is MNHEY and CDR2 is SVGAGI in the germline V gene. The V end lost 6 bases, the J end lost 0 bases, and 6 bases lay between the germline ends. This CDR3 has 14 amino acids.

V usage is TRBV25-1 and J usage is TRBJ1-2; 9 bases are a match to TRBD1. Germline CDR1 MGHDK, CDR2 SYGVNS. Losses at the gene ends were 6 bases for V and 3 bases for J; bases not matched to a gene: 8. This CDR3 spans 15 amino acids. CDR3 in DNA: TGTGCCAGCAGCCGAGACAGGGGGGAACACTATGGCTACACCTTC. Its protein product is CASSRDRGEHYGYTF.

The chain joins TRBV7-2 to TRBJ1-6; tentative D call: TRBD1 (6 bases). Per germline, CDR1 SGHTA and CDR2 FQGNSA. CDR3 length equals 12 residues. V was cut by 5 bases and J by 13 bases, with 12 bases left in between. This CDR3 is CASSDTTGPLHF. The CDR3 DNA reads as TGTGCCAGCAGCGATACTACAGGGCCCCTCCACTTT.

The V and J genes are TRBV14 and TRBJ2-1; TRBD2 aligns across 7 bases. CDR1 is SGHDN, CDR2 FVKESK, per germline. CDR3 length: 16 amino acids. V lost 4 bases, J lost 6 bases, and 12 bases stayed unmatched. The CDR3 DNA reads TGTGCCAGCAGCCCCGTTGGGGGGGTGACACGCAATGAGCAGTTCTTC. Encoded protein: CASSPVGGVTRNEQFF.

This clone occurred a few times. The chain joins TRBV3-1 (or the pseudogene TRBV3-2) to TRBJ2-6; 14 bases are shared with TRBD2. The CDR3 runs 18 residues. In germline, CDR1 is LGHDT, CDR2 YNNKEL (reference sequence). V trimming: 4 bases; J trimming: 0 bases; junction bases outside the gene matches: 2. CDR3 loop: CASSRTSGGPSGANVLTF. In nucleotides, the CDR3 is TGTGCCAGCAGCCGGACTAGCGGGGGGCCCTCTGGGGCCAACGTCCTGACTTTC.

Worth noting for this clone: One end of the junction varies from germline; a read error may be responsible. J is TRBJ2-1 and V is TRBV7-7; 14 bases align to TRBD2. CDR3 length: 16 residues. The germline V gene encodes CDR1 SSHAT and CDR2 FNYEAQ (reference sequence). The CDR3: CASSAGLAGVSYEQFF. As DNA, the CDR3 is TGTGCTAGCAGCGCGGGACTAGCGGGAGTTAGCTATGAGCAGTTCTTC.

This clone is a singleton in its sample. The genes are TRBV24-1 and TRBJ2-3, with TRBD2 identical over 9 bases. The V and J ends lost 2 bases and 3 bases, in that order; junction bases with no gene match: 2. Per the germline V gene, CDR1 is KGHDR and CDR2 is SFDVKD. The CDR3 loop spans 15 amino acids. As DNA, the CDR3 is TGTGCCACCAGTGATTCGAGCGGGAGGACAGATACGCAGTATTTT. The encoded protein is CATSDSSGRTDTQYF.

The chain recombines TRBV6-5 with TRBJ1-5; a weak D match, TRBD1 (5 bases). CDR3 length: 15 residues. Germline lookup yields CDR1 MNHEY and CDR2 SVGAGI. V gave up 8 bases and J gave up 0 bases, with 14 bases separating them. Written as DNA, the CDR3 is TGTGCCAGCGTTATTCAGGGCTATAGCAATCAGCCCCAGCATTTT. It translates to CASVIQGYSNQPQHF.

The CDR3 coding sequence is TGTGCCAGCAGCTGGGGACTAGCGCTCCCTACAGATACGCAGTATTTT. Protein sequence: CASSWGLALPTDTQYF. V and J are TRBV7-2 and TRBJ2-3; 10 nucleotides agree with TRBD2. This CDR3 comprises 16 residues. The germline V gene encodes CDR1 SGHTA and CDR2 FQGNSA. J gave up 3 bases and V 4 bases, and 7 bases lay outside the gene matches. Using reference TRBV7-2 and TRBJ2-3 for the parts outside the CDR3, the full variable domain is GAGVSQSPSNKVTEKGKDVELRCDPISGHTALYWYRQSLGQGLEFLIYFQGNSAPDKSGLPSDRFSAERTGGSVSTLTIQRTQQEDSAVYLCASSWGLALPTDTQYFGPGTRLTVL.

This chain connects TRBV19 to TRBJ1-2, with D unclear. Deletions cut 9 bases from V and 8 bases from J, with 19 bases between. Germline loops: CDR1 LNHDA, CDR2 SQIVND (reference sequence). CDR3 length equals 13 residues. CDR3 amino acids: CASRPGSYGGYTF. Written as DNA, the CDR3 is TGTGCCAGCAGACCCGGGAGTTATGGGGGCTACACCTTC. Drawing the rest from reference TRBV19 and TRBJ1-2, the complete variable domain is DGGITQSPKYLFRKEGQNVTLSCEQNLNHDAMYWYRQDPGQGLRLIYYSQIVNDFQKGDIAEGYSVSREKKESFPLTVTSAQKNPTAFYLCASRPGSYGGYTFGSGTRLTVV.

The chain has TRBV3-1 (or the pseudogene TRBV3-2) and TRBJ2-5, with 7 bases lining up with TRBD2. V lost 5 bases and J lost 5; bases outside the gene matches: 17. Germline V CDR1 and CDR2: LGHDT, YNNKEL (reference sequence). This CDR3 has 17 residues. The CDR3 DNA follows: TGTGCCAGCAGCAGAAGAGGGGTAAGGGGAGGGCCGGAGACCCAGTACTTC. Its translation is CASSRRGVRGGPETQYF.

The CDR3, as DNA: TGTGCCACCAGCAGAGATCCGGGGGATCCCACTGAAGCTTTCTTT. It codes for CATSRDPGDPTEAFF. The chain employs TRBV15 and TRBJ1-1; TRBD1 might be the D (5 bases). Deletions cut 0 bases from V and 4 bases from J, with 12 bases between. CDR1 is LNHNV, CDR2 YYDKDF, per germline (reference sequence). The CDR3 has 15 amino acids.

The J gene is TRBJ2-7, the V gene TRBV19; D possibly corresponds to TRBD2 (5 bases). The germline V gene encodes CDR1 LNHDA and CDR2 SQIVND (reference sequence). V was cut by 5 bases and J by 0 bases, with 11 bases left in between. The CDR3 sequence is 14 residues long. The CDR3 DNA sequence: TGTGCCAGTAGTCTACTAGGGAGCTCCTACGAGCAGTACTTC. It specifies CASSLLGSSYEQYF. Full variable domain (rest looked up from reference TRBV19 and TRBJ2-7): DGGITQSPKYLFRKEGQNVTLSCEQNLNHDAMYWYRQDPGQGLRLIYYSQIVNDFQKGDIAEGYSVSREKKESFPLTVTSAQKNPTAFYLCASSLLGSSYEQYFGPGTRLTVT.

The chain couples TRBV5-4 to TRBJ1-5; D gene uncertain. Per the germline V gene, CDR1 is SGHNT and CDR2 is YYREEE (reference sequence). Between the trimmed V and J ends, which lost 0 bases and 1 base, there was a span of 8 bases. This CDR3 is 15 amino acids long. The CDR3 DNA reads as TGTGCCAGCAGCTTGGATGGCGGAAGCAATCAGCCCCAGCATTTT. It codes for CASSLDGGSNQPQHF.

V gene TRBV6-6 combines with J gene TRBJ1-3, with 10 bases aligning to TRBD1. V shed 4 bases, J shed 6 bases, and the junction held 9 bases outside the gene matches. CDR3 length: 16 amino acids. Germline CDR1 MNHNY, CDR2 SVGAGI (reference sequence). DNA for the CDR3: TGTGCCAGCAGTTCCTGGGACAGGGGAAATTTAAACACCATATATTTT. Translation: CASSSWDRGNLNTIYF.

About this clone itself: The sample has other DNA sequences that encode this CDR3 too. The gene calls are TRBV5-1 and TRBJ2-3; D is unclear. The CDR3 contains 12 residues. The germline V and J ends were trimmed by 4 bases and 5 bases, with 8 bases remaining between them. Germline CDR1 is SGHRS and CDR2 is YFSETQ. The CDR3 loop is CASSTTGDTQYF. CDR3 nucleotide sequence: TGCGCCAGCAGCACTACGGGAGATACGCAGTATTTT.